This TCR beta chain is from a study of identical twins. One entry per CDR3 protein results from TCRdb running MiXCR on the 5' RACE reads. The sample shows 650,000 to 800,000 distinct CDR3 sequences, roughly 8% of them seen only once. Deletions cut 5 bases from V and 2 bases from J, with 18 bases between. Germline-derived CDR1 and CDR2 are MDHEN and SYDVKM. CDR3 length: 16 residues. All donors were healthy, and all were Caucasian. These same records also appear under a second study, on yellow fever vaccine responses in identical twins.

The sequence was collected from a woman aged 18-30 years in good health. The specimen sequenced was PBMCs. The chain carries TRBV28 and TRBJ2-5, with D tentatively TRBD1 or TRBD2 (5 bases each). In DNA form, the CDR3 reads TGTGCCAGCAGTCCGTATCAGGGTAGGGAGCAAGAGACCCAGTACTTC. The encoded protein is CASSPYQGREQETQYF.